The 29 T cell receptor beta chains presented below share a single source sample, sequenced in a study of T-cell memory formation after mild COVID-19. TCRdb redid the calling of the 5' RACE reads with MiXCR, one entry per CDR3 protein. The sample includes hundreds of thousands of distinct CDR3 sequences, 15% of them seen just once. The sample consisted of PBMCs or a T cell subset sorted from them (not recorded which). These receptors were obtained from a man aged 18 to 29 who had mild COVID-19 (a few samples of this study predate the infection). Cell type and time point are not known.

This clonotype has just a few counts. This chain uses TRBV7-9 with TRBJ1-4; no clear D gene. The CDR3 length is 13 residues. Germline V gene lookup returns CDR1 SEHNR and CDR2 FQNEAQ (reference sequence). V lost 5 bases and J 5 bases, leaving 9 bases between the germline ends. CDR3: CASSLLRNEKLFF. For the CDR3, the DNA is TGTGCCAGCAGCCTACTTAGGAATGAAAAACTGTTTTTT.

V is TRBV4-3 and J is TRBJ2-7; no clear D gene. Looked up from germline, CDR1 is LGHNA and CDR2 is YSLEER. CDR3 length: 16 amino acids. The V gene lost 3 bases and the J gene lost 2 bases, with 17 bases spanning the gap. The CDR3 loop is CASSHLPVAETYEQYF. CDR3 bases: TGCGCCAGCAGCCACCTCCCCGTGGCAGAGACCTACGAGCAGTACTTC.

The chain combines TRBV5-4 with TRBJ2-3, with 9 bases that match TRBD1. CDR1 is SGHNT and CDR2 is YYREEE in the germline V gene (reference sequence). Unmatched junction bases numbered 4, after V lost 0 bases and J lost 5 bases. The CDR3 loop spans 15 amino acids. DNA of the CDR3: TGTGCCAGCAGCTTGGCGGACAGGGGCGGAGATACGCAGTATTTT. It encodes CASSLADRGGDTQYF.

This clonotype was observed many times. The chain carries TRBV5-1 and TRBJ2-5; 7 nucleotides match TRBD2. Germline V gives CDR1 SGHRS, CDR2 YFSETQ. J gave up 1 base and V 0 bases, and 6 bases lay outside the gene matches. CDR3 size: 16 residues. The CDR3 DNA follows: TGCGCCAGCAGCTTGGGAGGGTCTAGCGGCCAAGAGACCCAGTACTTC. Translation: CASSLGGSSGQETQYF.

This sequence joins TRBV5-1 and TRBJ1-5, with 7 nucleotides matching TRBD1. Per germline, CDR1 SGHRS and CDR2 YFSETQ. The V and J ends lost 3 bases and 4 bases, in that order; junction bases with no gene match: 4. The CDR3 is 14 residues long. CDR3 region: CASSSQGQNQPQHF. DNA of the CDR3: TGCGCCAGCAGCTCTCAGGGACAGAATCAGCCCCAGCATTTT.

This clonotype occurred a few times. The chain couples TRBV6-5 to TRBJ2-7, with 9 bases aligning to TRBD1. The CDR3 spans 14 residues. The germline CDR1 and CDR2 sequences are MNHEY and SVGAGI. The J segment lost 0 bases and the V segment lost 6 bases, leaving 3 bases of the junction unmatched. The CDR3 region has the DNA TGTGCCAGCAGGGAACAGGGGGCCTCCTACGAGCAGTACTTC. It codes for CASREQGASYEQYF.

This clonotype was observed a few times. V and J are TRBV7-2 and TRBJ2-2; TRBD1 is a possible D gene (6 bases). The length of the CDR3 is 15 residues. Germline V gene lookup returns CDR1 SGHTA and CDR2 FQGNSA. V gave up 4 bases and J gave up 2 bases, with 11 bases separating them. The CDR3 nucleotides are TGTGCCAGCAGCTCGGGGACAACAAACACCGGGGAGCTGTTTTTT. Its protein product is CASSSGTTNTGELFF. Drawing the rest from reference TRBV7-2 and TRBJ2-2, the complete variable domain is GAGVSQSPSNKVTEKGKDVELRCDPISGHTALYWYRQSLGQGLEFLIYFQGNSAPDKSGLPSDRFSAERTGGSVSTLTIQRTQQEDSAVYLCASSSGTTNTGELFFGEGSRLTVL.

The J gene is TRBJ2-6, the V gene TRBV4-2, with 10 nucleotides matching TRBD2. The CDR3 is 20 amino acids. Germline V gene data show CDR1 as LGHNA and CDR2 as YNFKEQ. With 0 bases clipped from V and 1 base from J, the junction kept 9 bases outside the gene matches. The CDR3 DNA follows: TGTGCCAGCAGCCAAGAAGTTGGTGGAGCGGGGGGGTCTGGGGCCAACGTCCTGACTTTC. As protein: CASSQEVGGAGGSGANVLTF.

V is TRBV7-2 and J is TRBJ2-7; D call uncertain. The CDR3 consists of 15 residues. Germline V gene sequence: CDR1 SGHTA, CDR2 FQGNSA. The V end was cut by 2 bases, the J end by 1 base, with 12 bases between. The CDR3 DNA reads TGTGCCAGCAGCTTATCCTCGAGTAGGTCCTACGAGCAGTACTTC. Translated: CASSLSSSRSYEQYF.

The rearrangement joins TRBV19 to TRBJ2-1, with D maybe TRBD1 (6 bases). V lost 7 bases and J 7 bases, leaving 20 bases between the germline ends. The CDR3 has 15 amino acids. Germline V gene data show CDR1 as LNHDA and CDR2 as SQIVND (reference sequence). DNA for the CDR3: TGTGCCAGTATCGCGGACAGAGCCCCTTGGAATGAGCAGTTCTTC. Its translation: CASIADRAPWNEQFF.

DNA for the CDR3: TGTGCCAGCAGTTACTCGAGAGGAGGCGATCCCCAGTACTTC. This gives the protein CASSYSRGGDPQYF. The gene calls are TRBV6-2 or TRBV6-3 and TRBJ2-5; D possibly corresponds to TRBD2 (5 bases). Germline lookup yields CDR1 MNHEY and CDR2 SVGEGT. V lost 0 bases and J lost 9, with 14 bases in between. The CDR3 loop spans 14 amino acids.

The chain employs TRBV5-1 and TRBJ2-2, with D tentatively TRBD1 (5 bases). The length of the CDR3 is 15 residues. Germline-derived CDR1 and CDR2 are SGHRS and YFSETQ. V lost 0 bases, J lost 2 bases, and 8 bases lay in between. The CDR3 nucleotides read TGCGCCAGCAGCTTGGCCAGGGCAAACACCGGGGAGCTGTTTTTT. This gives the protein CASSLARANTGELFF. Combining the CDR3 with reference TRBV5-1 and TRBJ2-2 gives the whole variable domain KAGVTQTPRYLIKTRGQQVTLSCSPISGHRSVSWYQQTPGQGLQFLFEYFSETQRNKGNFPGRFSGRQFSNSRSEMNVSTLELGDSALYLCASSLARANTGELFFGEGSRLTVL.

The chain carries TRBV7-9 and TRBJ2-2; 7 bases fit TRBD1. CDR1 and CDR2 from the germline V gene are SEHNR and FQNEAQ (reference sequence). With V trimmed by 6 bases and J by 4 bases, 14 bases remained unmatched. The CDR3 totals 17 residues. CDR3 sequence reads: CASRPAPRGQFTGELFF. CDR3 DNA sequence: TGTGCCAGCAGGCCCGCCCCGAGGGGGCAGTTCACCGGGGAGCTGTTTTTT. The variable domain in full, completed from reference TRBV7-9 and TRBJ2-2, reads DTGVSQNPRHKITKRGQNVTFRCDPISEHNRLYWYRQTLGQGPEFLTYFQNEAQLEKSRLLSDRFSAERPKGSFSTLEIQRTEQGDSAMYLCASRPAPRGQFTGELFFGEGSRLTVL.

CDR3: CASSLSDVTGELFF. The CDR3 bases are TGCGCCAGCAGCCTCTCGGACGTCACCGGGGAGCTGTTTTTT. The chain recombines TRBV4-1 with TRBJ2-2, with no clear D. The CDR3 length is 14 residues. Germline-derived CDR1 and CDR2 are MGHRA and YSYEKL. V gave up 4 bases and J gave up 4 bases, with 10 bases separating them.

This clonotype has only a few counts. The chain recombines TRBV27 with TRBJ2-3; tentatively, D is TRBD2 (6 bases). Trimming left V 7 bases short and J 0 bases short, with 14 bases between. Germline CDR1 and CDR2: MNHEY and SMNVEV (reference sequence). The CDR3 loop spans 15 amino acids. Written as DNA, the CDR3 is TGTGCCAGCAACACGGGACTTATGAGCACAGATACGCAGTATTTT. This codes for CASNTGLMSTDTQYF.

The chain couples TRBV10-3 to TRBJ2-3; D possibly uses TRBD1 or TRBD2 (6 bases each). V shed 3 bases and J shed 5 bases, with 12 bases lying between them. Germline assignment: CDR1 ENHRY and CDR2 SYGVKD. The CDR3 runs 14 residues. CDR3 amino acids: CAISEGGSGDTQYF. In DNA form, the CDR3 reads TGTGCCATCAGTGAAGGGGGGTCCGGAGATACGCAGTATTTT.

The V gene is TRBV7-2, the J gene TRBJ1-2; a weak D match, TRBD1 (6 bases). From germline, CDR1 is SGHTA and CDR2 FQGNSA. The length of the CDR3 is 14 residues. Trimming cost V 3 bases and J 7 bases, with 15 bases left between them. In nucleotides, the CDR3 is TGTGCCAGCAGCTTCGGCAGGGGCAATGGTGGCTACACCTTC. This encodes CASSFGRGNGGYTF.

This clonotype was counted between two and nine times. As DNA, the CDR3 is TGTGCCAGCAGTCCTCACAGGGCCCCTGAAGCTTTCTTT. This translates into CASSPHRAPEAFF. The gene calls are TRBV6-2 or TRBV6-3 and TRBJ1-1; a weak D match, TRBD1 (6 bases). This CDR3 has 13 amino acids. The germline V and J ends were trimmed by 5 bases and 6 bases, with 13 bases remaining between them. Germline values: CDR1 MNHEY, CDR2 SVGEGT.

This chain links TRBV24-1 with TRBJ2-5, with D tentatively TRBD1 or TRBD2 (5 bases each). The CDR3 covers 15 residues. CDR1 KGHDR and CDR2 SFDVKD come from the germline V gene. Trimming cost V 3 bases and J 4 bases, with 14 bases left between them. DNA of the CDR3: TGTGCCACCAGTGATCCTGCAGGGAGCGGAGAGACCCAGTACTTC. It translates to CATSDPAGSGETQYF.

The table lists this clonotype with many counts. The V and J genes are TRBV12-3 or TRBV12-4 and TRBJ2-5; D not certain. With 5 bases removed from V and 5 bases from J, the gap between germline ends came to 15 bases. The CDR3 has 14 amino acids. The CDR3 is CASSPRFVGETQYF. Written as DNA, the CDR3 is TGTGCCAGCAGTCCCCGTTTTGTGGGGGAGACCCAGTACTTC.

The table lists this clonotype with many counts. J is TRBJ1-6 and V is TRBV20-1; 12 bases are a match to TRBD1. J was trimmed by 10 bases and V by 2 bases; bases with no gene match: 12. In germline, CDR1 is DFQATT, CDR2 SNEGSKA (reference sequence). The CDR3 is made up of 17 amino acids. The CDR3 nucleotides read TGCAGTGCTAGAACTGGGGCCGGGACAGGGGGCGGATCACCCCTCCACTTT. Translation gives CSARTGAGTGGGSPLHF.

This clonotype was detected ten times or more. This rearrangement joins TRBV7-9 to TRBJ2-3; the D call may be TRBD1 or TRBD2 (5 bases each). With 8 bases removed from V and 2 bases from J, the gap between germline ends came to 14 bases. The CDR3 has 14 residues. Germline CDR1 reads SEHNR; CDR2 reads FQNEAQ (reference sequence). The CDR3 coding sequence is TGTGCCAGCCACCGGGACCAATACACAGATACGCAGTATTTT. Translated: CASHRDQYTDTQYF.

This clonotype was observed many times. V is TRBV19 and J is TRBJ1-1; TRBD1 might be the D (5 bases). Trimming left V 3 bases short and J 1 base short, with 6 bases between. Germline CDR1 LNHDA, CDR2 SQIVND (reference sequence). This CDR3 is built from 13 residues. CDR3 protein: CASSIQGNTEAFF. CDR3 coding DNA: TGTGCCAGTAGTATCCAGGGGAACACTGAAGCTTTCTTT.

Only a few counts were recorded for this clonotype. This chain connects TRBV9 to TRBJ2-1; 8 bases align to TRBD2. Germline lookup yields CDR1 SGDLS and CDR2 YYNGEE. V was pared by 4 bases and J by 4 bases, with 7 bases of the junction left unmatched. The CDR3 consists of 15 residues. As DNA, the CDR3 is TGTGCCAGCAGCTTAAGAGCGGGGGAATACAATGAGCAGTTCTTC. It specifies CASSLRAGEYNEQFF.

The CDR3 protein is CASSIQGSETQYF. CDR3 sequence (DNA): TGCGCCAGCAGTATACAGGGAAGCGAGACCCAGTACTTC. J is TRBJ2-5 and V is TRBV10-1; D may be TRBD1 (6 bases). Germline CDR1 is WNHNN and CDR2 is SYGVQD (reference sequence). The CDR3 is 13 residues long. The V gene lost 5 bases and the J gene lost 5 bases, with 12 bases spanning the gap.

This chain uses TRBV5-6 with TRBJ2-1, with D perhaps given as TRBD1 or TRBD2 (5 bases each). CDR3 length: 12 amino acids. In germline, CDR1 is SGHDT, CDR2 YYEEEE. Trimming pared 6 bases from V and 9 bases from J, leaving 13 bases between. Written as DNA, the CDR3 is TGTGCCAGCACCTGGGGGTTAGGTGAGCAGTTCTTC. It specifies CASTWGLGEQFF.

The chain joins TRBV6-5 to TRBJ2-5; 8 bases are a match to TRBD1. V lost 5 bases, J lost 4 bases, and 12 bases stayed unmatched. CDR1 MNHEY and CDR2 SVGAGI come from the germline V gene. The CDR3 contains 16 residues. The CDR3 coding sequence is TGTGCCAGCAGTACCGGTACAGGGGGAGGAGGAGAGACCCAGTACTTC. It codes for CASSTGTGGGGETQYF.

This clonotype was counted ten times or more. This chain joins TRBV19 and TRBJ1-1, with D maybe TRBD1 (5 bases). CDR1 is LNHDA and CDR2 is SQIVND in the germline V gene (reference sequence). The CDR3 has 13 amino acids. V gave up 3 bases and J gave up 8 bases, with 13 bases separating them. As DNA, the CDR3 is TGTGCCAGTAGTATTAGCTCGGGGACCGAAGCTTTCTTT. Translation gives CASSISSGTEAFF. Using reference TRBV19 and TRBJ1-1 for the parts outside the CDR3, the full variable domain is DGGITQSPKYLFRKEGQNVTLSCEQNLNHDAMYWYRQDPGQGLRLIYYSQIVNDFQKGDIAEGYSVSREKKESFPLTVTSAQKNPTAFYLCASSISSGTEAFFGQGTRLTVV.

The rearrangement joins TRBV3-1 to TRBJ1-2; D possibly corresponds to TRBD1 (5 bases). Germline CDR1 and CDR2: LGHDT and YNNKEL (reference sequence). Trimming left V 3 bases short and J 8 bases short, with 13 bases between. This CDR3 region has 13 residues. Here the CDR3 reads CASSQQGARGYTF. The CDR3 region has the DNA TGTGCCAGCAGCCAGCAGGGAGCACGGGGCTACACCTTC.